Listed here are 13 T cell receptor beta chains from one sample, sequenced in a study of beta chain features in type 1 diabetes. The isolated RNA, all of it, was reverse transcribed, so expressed TCRB transcripts were what got sequenced. Here immunoSEQ multiplex PCR was the method, and the copy in TCRdb shows in-frame clones only, minus some. In the table there are about half a million clones, approximately 30% of which are singletons. Sequenced input: naive CD4+ T cells from blood. The origin of the receptors is a man aged 18-30 years in good health.

Worth noting for this clone: A read error may account for a junction end that differs from germline. The CDR3 DNA is TGTGCCATCAGGGAGTCGACTTGGGTCGGGGAGCAGTACTTC. Its translation is CAIRESTWVGEQYF. The J gene is TRBJ2-7, the V gene TRBV10-3; D unclear. The CDR3 runs to 14 residues. Germline-derived CDR1 and CDR2 are ENHRY and SYGVKD.

This clone was seen only a few times. This chain links TRBV7-2 with TRBJ2-2, with 7 bases aligning to TRBD2. V lost 9 bases, J lost 5 bases, and 6 bases stayed unmatched. The CDR3 totals 13 residues. Germline CDR1 SGHTA, CDR2 FQGNSA. The CDR3 reads CASREAGTGELFF. DNA for the CDR3: TGTGCCAGTCGGGAGGCGGGGACCGGGGAGCTGTTTTTT. Full variable domain (missing parts from reference TRBV7-2 and TRBJ2-2): GAGVSQSPSNKVTEKGKDVELRCDPISGHTALYWYRQSLGQGLEFLIYFQGNSAPDKSGLPSDRFSAERTGGSVSTLTIQRTQQEDSAVYLCASREAGTGELFFGEGSRLTVL.

This clone has more than one count but fewer than ten. The J gene is TRBJ2-7, the V gene TRBV29-1; D ambiguous. V lost 4 bases, J lost 6 bases, and 16 bases lay in between. CDR1 SQVTM and CDR2 ANQGSEA come from the germline V gene. This CDR3 is 13 amino acids long. CDR3 residues: CSVVKDGWSEQYF. CDR3 coding DNA: TGCAGCGTTGTCAAGGACGGGTGGAGCGAGCAGTACTTC.

The rearrangement uses TRBV28 and TRBJ2-7; 9 nucleotides align to TRBD1. CDR1 and CDR2 from the germline V gene are MDHEN and SYDVKM. Unmatched junction bases numbered 9, after V lost 5 bases and J lost 4 bases. This CDR3 spans 15 amino acids. This CDR3 reads CASSERTGVGYEQYF. The CDR3 bases are TGTGCCAGCAGTGAGAGGACAGGGGTAGGTTACGAGCAGTACTTC.

This clone appeared a few times. The chain links TRBV29-1 to TRBJ2-5; unclear D gene. The CDR3 contains 11 residues. V was pared by 2 bases and J by 1 base, with 2 bases between. CDR1 is SQVTM and CDR2 is ANQGSEA in the germline V gene. The CDR3 DNA follows: TGCAGCGTTGAACCCCAAGAGACCCAGTACTTC. As protein: CSVEPQETQYF.

The CDR3 is CASERGQSSYNEQFF. CDR3 in DNA: TGTGCCAGCGAACGGGGGCAAAGCTCCTACAATGAGCAGTTCTTC. This chain uses TRBV2 with TRBJ2-1; D is tentatively TRBD1 or TRBD2 (6 bases each). CDR3 length: 15 residues. V shed 8 bases and J shed 0 bases, with 14 bases lying between them. Per the germline V gene, CDR1 is SNHLY and CDR2 is FYNNEI.

This chain uses TRBV2 with TRBJ1-5; no clear D gene. The CDR3 runs to 12 residues. Trimming took off 4 bases at V and 5 bases at J, with 6 bases between the two ends. The germline gives CDR1 SNHLY, CDR2 FYNNEI. Here the CDR3 reads CASSGPDQPQHF. CDR3 nucleotides: TGTGCCAGCAGTGGACCGGATCAGCCCCAGCATTTT.

The chain recombines TRBV6-6 with TRBJ2-1, with D possibly being TRBD2 (6 bases). CDR3 length: 14 residues. The V and J ends lost 6 bases and 2 bases respectively, with 11 bases between them. Germline V gives CDR1 MNHNY, CDR2 SVGAGI (reference sequence). The CDR3 sequence: CASRLAEAYNEQFF. CDR3 nucleotide sequence: TGTGCCAGCAGGTTAGCGGAAGCCTACAATGAGCAGTTCTTC.

The chain employs TRBV9 and TRBJ1-3; D gene ambiguous. Trimming removed 4 bases from V and 0 bases from J, with 8 bases in between. The germline CDR1 and CDR2 sequences are SGDLS and YYNGEE. This CDR3 is built from 14 residues. CDR3 sequence: CASSPHSSGNTIYF. The CDR3 region has the DNA TGTGCCAGCAGCCCCCACAGCTCTGGAAACACCATATATTTT.

The chain has TRBV5-1 and TRBJ2-1; 12 nucleotides match TRBD2. There are 14 residues in the CDR3. The trim removed 4 bases at V and 8 bases at J, leaving 4 bases unmatched. Germline V gene lookup returns CDR1 SGHRS and CDR2 YFSETQ. The CDR3: CASSRTSGVDEQFF. CDR3 nucleotides: TGCGCCAGCAGCAGGACTAGCGGGGTCGATGAGCAGTTCTTC. Full variable domain (missing parts from reference TRBV5-1 and TRBJ2-1): KAGVTQTPRYLIKTRGQQVTLSCSPISGHRSVSWYQQTPGQGLQFLFEYFSETQRNKGNFPGRFSGRQFSNSRSEMNVSTLELGDSALYLCASSRTSGVDEQFFGPGTRLTVL.

This clone was observed a handful of times. Distinct nucleotide sequences in the sample also encode this CDR3. CDR3 in amino acids: CSVDRGYGYTF. The CDR3 DNA sequence: TGCAGCGTTGACAGGGGTTATGGCTACACCTTC. The rearrangement uses TRBV29-1 and TRBJ1-2, with TRBD1 as a possible D gene (6 bases). V lost 3 bases to trimming and J lost 5 bases, with 7 bases between them. The CDR3 is 11 amino acids. CDR1 is SQVTM, CDR2 ANQGSEA, per germline. The full variable domain, its missing parts supplied by reference TRBV29-1 and TRBJ1-2, is SAVISQKPSRDICQRGTSLTIQCQVDSQVTMMFWYRQQPGQSLTLIATANQGSEATYESGFVIDKFPISRPNLTFSTLTVSNMSPEDSSIYLCSVDRGYGYTFGSGTRLTVV.

The V gene is TRBV12-5, the J gene TRBJ2-1, with D unresolved. Germline assignment: CDR1 LGHNT and CDR2 FRNRAP. The CDR3 covers 15 residues. V dropped 5 bases and J dropped 4 bases, with 15 bases sitting between them. The CDR3 DNA is TGTGCTAGTGGTCCCCGAGCAGCGCGGTACAATGAGCAGTTCTTC. It encodes CASGPRAARYNEQFF.

The J gene is TRBJ1-5, the V gene TRBV7-2; D is ambiguous. This CDR3 spans 14 amino acids. The germline V gene encodes CDR1 SGHTA and CDR2 FQGNSA. V was pared by 5 bases and J by 4 bases, with 12 bases between. As DNA, the CDR3 is TGTGCCAGCAGCGCGAGAGGGCCTAATCAGCCCCAGCATTTT. Translating gives CASSARGPNQPQHF.